This entry describes one T cell receptor (beta chain). At one of its ends the junction is not consistent with the germline gene, which may arise from a read error. The data derive from a study of blood T cell repertoires in COVID-19. Profiling relied on immunoSEQ multiplex PCR, and the TCRdb table lists in-frame clones only, not all of them. The top ten hold more than 7.5% of the sample, which has about 180,000 clones, roughly four fifths seen once. There are 14 residues in the CDR3. Germline V gives CDR1 SEHNR, CDR2 FQNEAQ (reference sequence). The source of this sequence is a woman aged 70-85 years with COVID-19, enrolled during active disease. The chain couples TRBV7-9 to TRBJ1-2; D unresolved. Sequenced: peripheral blood. CDR3 in DNA: TGTGCCACCAGCTTAGACACAGCTAACTATGGCTACACCTTC. Translated, it gives CATSLDTANYGYTF.